This is a list of T cell receptor beta chains from one sample in a study of CD8+CD57+ T cells in acquired aplastic anemia. TCRdb reanalysed the reads using MiXCR and keeps one entry per CDR3 protein. The sample includes 180,000 or so distinct CDR3 sequences, 40% to 55% of them seen just once. Material for sequencing was sorted CD4+, CD8+, or CD8+CD57+ T cells (not recorded which) from PBMCs. The receptors come from a human donor in good health. CDR3s include the opening cysteine and the closing phenylalanine or tryptophan.

v_call	j_call	cdr3_aa
TRBV2	TRBJ2-1	CASSASRYNEQFF
TRBV10-3	TRBJ1-1	CAISESRGTNTEAFF
TRBV29-1	TRBJ2-7	CSAVKGTGYEQYF
TRBV5-1	TRBJ2-5	CASSLVSGSGSHQETQYF
TRBV9	TRBJ1-2	CASSDLTGRENYGYTF
TRBV7-2	TRBJ2-7	CASSPGTGRGYEQYF
TRBV25-1	TRBJ1-1	CASRQGRGTEAFF
TRBV19	TRBJ1-1	CASSIRVPGRTEAFF
TRBV20-1	TRBJ1-1	CSATVQANTEAFF
TRBV10-3	TRBJ1-5	CAWRGLYRDSNQPQHF
TRBV3-1	TRBJ2-7	CASSRQTGALYEQYF
TRBV20-1	TRBJ2-1	CSAREGREGFGDEQFF
TRBV5-5	TRBJ2-5	CASSLLDRVKGTQYF
TRBV7-3	TRBJ2-7	CASSSAGGPYEQYF
TRBV5-1	TRBJ1-5	CASSLGQPSNQPQHF
TRBV10-3	TRBJ2-4	CAISQGGADIQYF
TRBV2	TRBJ1-2	CASSVNSYGYTF
TRBV20-1	TRBJ2-7	CSAGTGEAYEQYF
TRBV7-9	TRBJ2-2	CASSLSRGSGELFF
TRBV2	TRBJ2-7	CASSGDRANLYEQYF
TRBV7-9	TRBJ1-2	CASSQGGVDYGYTF
TRBV19	TRBJ2-1	CASSRKNEQFF
TRBV19	TRBJ2-5	CASSRTSGEETQYF
TRBV20-1	TRBJ2-5	CSARGTSGETQYF
TRBV9	TRBJ2-1	CASSARLAGGASPFNSEQFF
TRBV29-1	TRBJ2-7	CSVVGEWKAYEQYF
TRBV14	TRBJ1-1	CASSQGGRGDKNTEAFF
TRBV2	TRBJ2-1	CASREGTSNGEQFF
TRBV5-1	TRBJ2-7	CASSRGGGELTYEQYF
TRBV20-1	TRBJ2-5	CSARTGETQYF
TRBV24-1	TRBJ2-1	CATSDWGENEQFF
TRBV5-6	TRBJ2-3	CASSLWDRDTDTQYF
TRBV7-2	TRBJ2-5	CASSPQQLFRQETQYF
TRBV19	TRBJ1-4	CASNIRQGVEKLFF
TRBV19	TRBJ2-5	CASSIPVGVGETQYF
TRBV20-1	TRBJ2-5	CSARGAGYYETQYF
TRBV15	TRBJ2-5	CATSVTSGVETQYF
TRBV2	TRBJ1-1	CASKGGLAEAFF
TRBV7-6	TRBJ2-7	CASSPGQGGPYEQYF
TRBV7-2	TRBJ2-5	CASSLLAGLQTQYF
TRBV24-1	TRBJ2-2	CATSDLQPVPGELFF
TRBV20-1	TRBJ2-7	CSVFQTGTGDSYEQYF
TRBV2	TRBJ1-6	CASRDRGSPLHF
TRBV7-2	TRBJ2-5	CASSQSGNSNQPQYF
TRBV20-1	TRBJ2-5	CSVSALSSREIVETQYF